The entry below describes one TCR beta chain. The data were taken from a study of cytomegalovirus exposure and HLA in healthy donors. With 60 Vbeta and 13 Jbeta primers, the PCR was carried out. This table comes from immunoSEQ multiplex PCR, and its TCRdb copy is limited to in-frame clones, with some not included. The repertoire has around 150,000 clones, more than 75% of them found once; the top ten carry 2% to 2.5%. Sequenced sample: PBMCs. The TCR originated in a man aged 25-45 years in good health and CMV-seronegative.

CDR3 in DNA: TGCAGCCTAGTGGAGGGGGCTGAATGGACTGAAGCTTTCTTT. Residues: CSLVEGAEWTEAFF. This chain connects TRBV29-1 to TRBJ1-1; 7 nucleotides align to TRBD1. Germline V gives CDR1 SQVTM, CDR2 ANQGSEA. The CDR3 covers 14 residues. V dropped 8 bases and J dropped 5; count of bases not matched to a gene: 14. Filled out from reference TRBV29-1 and TRBJ1-1, the complete variable domain reads SAVISQKPSRDICQRGTSLTIQCQVDSQVTMMFWYRQQPGQSLTLIATANQGSEATYESGFVIDKFPISRPNLTFSTLTVSNMSPEDSSIYLCSLVEGAEWTEAFFGQGTRLTVV.